This T cell receptor beta chain originates from a study of CD4 T cell repertoires in COVID-19. Study context: Other coronavirus spike proteins restimulated relabeled CFSE-low cells expanded with IL-2 for approximately ten days.

Sequencing was performed with immunoSEQ multiplex PCR; in TCRdb, only in-frame clones are kept and a portion is missing. Among 20,000 to 30,000 clones, about 93% were seen once, and the ten largest hold around 0.66%. General study points: In SARS-CoV and/or HKU1 spike cultures, between about 6 and 25% of SARS-CoV-2 clonotypes reappeared.

As regards this clone: No antigen is known for it. Other DNA sequences within the sample encode an identical CDR3.

The memory T cells were sequenced right after ex vivo isolation, without culture. With 0 bases removed from V and 7 bases from J, the gap between germline ends came to 11 bases. This CDR3 is 14 amino acids long. CDR1 and CDR2 (germline): SGHNT, YYREEE (reference sequence). The chain links TRBV5-4 to TRBJ1-3; D remains ambiguous. The TCR comes from a human donor who had COVID-19. The sequencing used circulating follicular helper CD4+ T cells (cTfh) from blood, collected before the COVID-19 pandemic. For the CDR3, the DNA is TGTGCCAGCAGCTTGGAGAGGGATGGGAACACCATATATTTT. It specifies CASSLERDGNTIYF.